The 8 T cell receptor beta chains below all came from one sample that was sequenced in a study of blood T cell repertoires in COVID-19. Measured with immunoSEQ multiplex PCR; TCRdb has only the in-frame clones, and not every one. The profile covers around 25,000 clones, with approximately 85% appearing a single time and 20% to 25% taken by the ten largest. The specimen sequenced was peripheral blood. These receptors all come from a man in his 70s in a cohort sampled during active COVID-19.

The chain recombines TRBV5-1 with TRBJ2-1; 10 positions match TRBD2. Germline assignment: CDR1 SGHRS and CDR2 YFSETQ. This CDR3 has 19 residues. The V gene end was trimmed by 4 bases and the J gene end by 3 bases; junction bases not matched to a gene: 16. CDR3 loop: CASSPGSLRAGGHYNEQFF. As DNA, the CDR3 is TGCGCCAGCAGCCCAGGCTCCCTCCGAGCGGGAGGGCACTACAATGAGCAGTTCTTC.

The chain is built from TRBV19 and TRBJ2-2; TRBD1 matches 8 bases. V dropped 4 bases and J dropped 0; count of bases not matched to a gene: 7. Per the germline V gene, CDR1 is LNHDA and CDR2 is SQIVND (reference sequence). The CDR3 extends over 17 amino acids. DNA of the CDR3: TGTGCCAGTAGTACCTCGGGACAGGCCGCGAACACCGGGGAGCTGTTTTTT. This translates into CASSTSGQAANTGELFF.

The chain uses TRBV9 and TRBJ2-1, with 10 positions matching TRBD2. Germline CDR1 is SGDLS and CDR2 is YYNGEE. The trim removed 4 bases at V and 9 bases at J, leaving 10 bases unmatched. This CDR3 contains 15 residues. The CDR3: CASSPLAGVQGEQFF. The CDR3 coding sequence is TGTGCCAGCAGCCCCCTAGCGGGAGTACAGGGTGAGCAGTTCTTC.

The chain combines TRBV18 with TRBJ1-5; TRBD1 agrees at 7 bases. The CDR3 length is 15 residues. V was pared by 1 base and J by 7 bases, with 7 bases of the junction left unmatched. Germline CDR1 KGHSH, CDR2 LQKENI. The CDR3 DNA sequence: TGTGCCAGCTCACCACAGGGGGCAGGAAGGCAGCCCCAGCATTTT. This sequence encodes CASSPQGAGRQPQHF.

This rearrangement joins TRBV3-1 (or the pseudogene TRBV3-2) to TRBJ2-5; D is unclear. Germline CDR1 and CDR2: LGHDT and YNNKEL (reference sequence). This CDR3 has 16 amino acids. V was cut by 0 bases and J by 0 bases, with 11 bases left in between. The CDR3 DNA sequence: TGTGCCAGCAGCCAAGAAACGGGTTCGTACCAAGAGACCCAGTACTTC. As protein: CASSQETGSYQETQYF.

DNA of the CDR3: TGTGCCAGCAGCTTAGTTAGTACCGGGGAGCTGTTTTTT. Encoded protein: CASSLVSTGELFF. The chain has TRBV7-9 and TRBJ2-2; D uncertain. Trimming pared 1 base from V and 5 bases from J, leaving 5 bases between. Germline V gene sequence: CDR1 SEHNR, CDR2 FQNEAQ (reference sequence). The CDR3 has 13 residues.

The rearrangement uses TRBV12-3 or TRBV12-4 and TRBJ1-2; D not resolved. V shed 4 bases and J shed 8 bases, with 8 bases lying between them. The CDR3 covers 11 residues. CDR3 sequence reads: CASSYHGGYTF. CDR3 DNA: TGTGCCAGCAGTTACCACGGGGGCTACACCTTC.

The rearrangement links TRBV18 to TRBJ2-2, with 12 bases lining up with TRBD2. J gave up 2 bases and V 2 bases, and 6 bases lay outside the gene matches. Germline V lookup: CDR1 KGHSH, CDR2 LQKENI. This CDR3 comprises 18 residues. CDR3 sequence: CASSPALAGGLNTGELFF. DNA for the CDR3: TGTGCCAGCTCACCAGCACTAGCGGGAGGCCTAAACACCGGGGAGCTGTTTTTT.